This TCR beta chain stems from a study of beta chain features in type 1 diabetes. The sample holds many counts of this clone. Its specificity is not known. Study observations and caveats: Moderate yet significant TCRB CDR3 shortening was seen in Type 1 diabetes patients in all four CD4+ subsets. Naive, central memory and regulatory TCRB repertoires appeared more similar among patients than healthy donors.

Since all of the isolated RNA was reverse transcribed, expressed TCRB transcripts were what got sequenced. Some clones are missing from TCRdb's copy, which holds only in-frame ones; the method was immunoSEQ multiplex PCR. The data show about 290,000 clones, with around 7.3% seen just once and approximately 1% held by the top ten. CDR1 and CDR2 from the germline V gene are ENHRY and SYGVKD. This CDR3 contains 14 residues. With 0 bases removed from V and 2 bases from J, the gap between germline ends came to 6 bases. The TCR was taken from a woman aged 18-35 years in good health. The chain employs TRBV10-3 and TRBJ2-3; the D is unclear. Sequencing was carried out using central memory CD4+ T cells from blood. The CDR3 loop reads CAISESLTTDTQYF. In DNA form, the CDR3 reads TGTGCCATCAGTGAGTCGCTAACCACAGATACGCAGTATTTT.